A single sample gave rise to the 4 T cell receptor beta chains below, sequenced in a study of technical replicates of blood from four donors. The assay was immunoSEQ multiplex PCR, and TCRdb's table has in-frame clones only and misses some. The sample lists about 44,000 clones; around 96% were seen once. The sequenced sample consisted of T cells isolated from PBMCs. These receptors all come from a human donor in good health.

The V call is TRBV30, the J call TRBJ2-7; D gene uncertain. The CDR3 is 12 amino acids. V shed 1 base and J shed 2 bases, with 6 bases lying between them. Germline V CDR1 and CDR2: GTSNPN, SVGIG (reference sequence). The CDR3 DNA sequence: TGTGCCTGGAGTGGCTCGGCCTACGAGCAGTACTTC. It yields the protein CAWSGSAYEQYF.

Here the CDR3 DNA reads TGTGCCAGTAGAGGGGGCCTGGACCCCTACGAGCAGTACTTC. As protein: CASRGGLDPYEQYF. The rearrangement joins TRBV19 to TRBJ2-7, with 7 bases identical to TRBD1. V lost 6 bases to trimming and J lost 2 bases; unmatched junction nucleotides: 7. Germline V gives CDR1 LNHDA, CDR2 SQIVND (reference sequence). The length of the CDR3 is 14 residues.

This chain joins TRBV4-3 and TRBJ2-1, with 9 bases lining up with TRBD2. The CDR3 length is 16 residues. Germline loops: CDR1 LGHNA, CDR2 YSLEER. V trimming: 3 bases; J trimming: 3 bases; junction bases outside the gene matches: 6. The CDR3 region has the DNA TGCGCCAGCAGCCATTATAGCGGGAGTATCTACAATGAGCAGTTCTTC. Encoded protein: CASSHYSGSIYNEQFF.

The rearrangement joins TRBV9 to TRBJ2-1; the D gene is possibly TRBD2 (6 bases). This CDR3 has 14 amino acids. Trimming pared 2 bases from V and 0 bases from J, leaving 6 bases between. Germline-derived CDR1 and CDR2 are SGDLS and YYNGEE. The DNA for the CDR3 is TGTGCCAGCAGCGTGACTAGCTCCTACAATGAGCAGTTCTTC. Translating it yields CASSVTSSYNEQFF. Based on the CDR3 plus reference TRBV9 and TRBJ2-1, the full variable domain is DSGVTQTPKHLITATGQRVTLRCSPRSGDLSVYWYQQSLDQGLQFLIQYYNGEERAKGNILERFSAQQFPDLHSELNLSSLELGDSALYFCASSVTSSYNEQFFGPGTRLTVL.